The next 13 T cell receptor beta chains were all read from a single sample in a study of CD8+CD57+ T cells in acquired aplastic anemia. Genomic DNA constituted the template upon which TCR beta VDJ and CDR3 profiling was performed. TCRdb re-called the reads through MiXCR, storing one row per CDR3 protein. The sample has more than 150,000 distinct CDR3 sequences; 45% to 50% are singletons. Sample: sorted CD4+, CD8+, or CD8+CD57+ T cells (not recorded which) from PBMCs. Receptor source: a human donor in good health.

A note on this clonotype: One end of the junction fails to match germline, which may point to a read error. This chain connects TRBV2 to TRBJ1-1, with unresolved D. CDR1 and CDR2 from the germline V gene are SNHLY and FYNNEI. CDR3 length: 12 amino acids. The CDR3 DNA sequence: TGCGCCAGCGGCAGTGTTGTCGCTGAAGCTTTCTTT. This encodes CASGSVVAEAFF.

This clonotype appeared many times. This chain connects TRBV7-8 to TRBJ1-2; D uncertain. The CDR3 extends over 13 amino acids. V shed 3 bases and J shed 7 bases, with 12 bases lying between them. Germline CDR1 and CDR2: SGHVS and FQNEAQ. The CDR3 DNA is TGTGCCAGCAGCTTCGAGGGCCAAGGTGGCTACACCTTC. Translating gives CASSFEGQGGYTF.

This clonotype was picked up many times. V usage is TRBV10-3 and J usage is TRBJ1-2; the D gene is possibly TRBD1 (5 bases). The CDR3 contains 15 residues. CDR1 and CDR2 from the germline V gene are ENHRY and SYGVKD. Trimming cost V 8 bases and J 1 base, with 17 bases left between them. DNA for the CDR3: TGTGCCATCTCCCCGAGAGGGGATGTTAACTATGGCTACACCTTC. It is translated as CAISPRGDVNYGYTF.

This chain links TRBV2 with TRBJ2-2; 8 positions agree with TRBD2. The CDR3 spans 15 residues. V lost 8 bases to trimming and J lost 4 bases; unmatched junction nucleotides: 9. Germline V gene sequence: CDR1 SNHLY, CDR2 FYNNEI. CDR3 DNA sequence: TGTGCCAGCGGTAGAAACGGGGGGGCCACCGGGGAGCTGTTTTTT. Its translation: CASGRNGGATGELFF. Supplemented by reference TRBV2 and TRBJ2-2, the full variable domain reads EPEVTQTPSHQVTQMGQEVILRCVPISNHLYFYWYRQILGQKVEFLVSFYNNEISEKSEIFDDQFSVERPDGSNFTLKIRSTKLEDSAMYFCASGRNGGATGELFFGEGSRLTVL.

The rearrangement joins TRBV5-1 to TRBJ2-7, with 8 bases that match TRBD1. Germline V gene sequence: CDR1 SGHRS, CDR2 YFSETQ. This CDR3 spans 15 amino acids. J lost 2 bases, V lost 4 bases, and 8 bases had no gene match. CDR3 amino acids: CASSRTRTGTYEQYF. The CDR3 DNA sequence: TGCGCCAGCAGCCGAACCCGGACAGGGACCTACGAGCAGTACTTC.

The chain has TRBV7-7 and TRBJ1-6; D is perhaps TRBD1 (6 bases). The V end was cut by 3 bases, the J end by 7 bases, with 10 bases between. The CDR3 loop spans 14 amino acids. Germline loops: CDR1 SSHAT, CDR2 FNYEAQ (reference sequence). The CDR3 loop is CASSFAGHNSPLHF. In DNA form, the CDR3 reads TGTGCCAGCAGCTTTGCGGGACACAATTCACCCCTCCACTTT.

Ten or more counts support this clonotype. In DNA form, the CDR3 reads TGTGCCAGCAGCCACGGGACTACCGTTGACAATGAGCAGTTCTTC. The encoded protein is CASSHGTTVDNEQFF. This sequence joins TRBV4-2 and TRBJ2-1; TRBD2 matches 7 bases. The CDR3 has 15 residues. Germline trimming cut 3 bases from V and 5 bases from J; bases unmatched to any gene: 7. Germline V gene data show CDR1 as LGHNA and CDR2 as YNFKEQ.

Worth noting for this clonotype: A much bigger clone sits one base away, suggesting this may be a read error. The gene calls are TRBV4-1 and TRBJ1-5, with D possibly being TRBD1 (5 bases). This CDR3 contains 15 residues. Trimming removed 3 bases at V and 4 bases at J, with 13 bases between. CDR1 and CDR2 (germline): MGHRA, YSYEKL. For the CDR3, the DNA is TGCGCCAGCAGCCAGGGACGGGGATTTAATCAGCCCCAGCATTTT. It specifies CASSQGRGFNQPQHF.

Comment on this clonotype: This could be a read error, since a much larger clone is one nucleotide away. Here the CDR3 omits its conserved ending phenylalanine or tryptophan, so a read error is the likely source. The chain uses TRBV11-2 and TRBJ1-2; D remains ambiguous. The germline CDR1 and CDR2 sequences are SGHAT and FQNNGV. V gave up 3 bases and J gave up 5 bases, with 4 bases separating them. The CDR3 is 11 amino acids. The CDR3 DNA reads as TGTGCCAGCAGCTTGGATTATGGCTACACCTCC. Translated, it gives CASSLDYGYTS.

Here the CDR3 DNA reads TGTGCCAGCAGCATTCGGGGGGACACTGAAGCTTTCTTT. It yields the protein CASSIRGDTEAFF. The J gene is TRBJ1-1, the V gene TRBV7-8; D might be TRBD1 (5 bases). V was clipped by 5 bases and J by 3 bases, with 10 bases between them. The CDR3 extends over 13 amino acids. Germline lookup yields CDR1 SGHVS and CDR2 FQNEAQ. The full variable domain, in which reference TRBV7-8 and TRBJ1-1 provide the parts outside the CDR3, is GAGVSQSPRYKVAKRGQDVALRCDPISGHVSLFWYQQALGQGPEFLTYFQNEAQLDKSGLPSDRFFAERPEGSVSTLKIQRTQQEDSAVYLCASSIRGDTEAFFGQGTRLTVV.

The rearrangement links TRBV11-2 to TRBJ2-1, with TRBD2 matching over 13 bases. The V gene end was trimmed by 5 bases and the J gene end by 7 bases; junction bases not matched to a gene: 8. The germline V gene has CDR1 SGHAT and CDR2 FQNNGV. This CDR3 contains 16 residues. The CDR3 sequence: CASSPLAGGRGNEQFF. DNA for the CDR3: TGTGCCAGCAGCCCACTAGCGGGAGGGCGAGGAAATGAGCAGTTCTTC.

As to this clonotype: Since a much larger clone is just one base distant, this may be a read error. The chain employs TRBV4-1 and TRBJ2-2; the match to TRBD2 covers 9 bases. The CDR3 covers 16 residues. CDR1 is MGHRA, CDR2 YSYEKL, per germline. The CDR3 loop reads CASTPPSGMGHGGLFF. CDR3 bases: TGCGCCAGCACACCACCTAGCGGGATGGGCCACGGGGGGCTGTTTTTT.

As to this clonotype: This may arise from a read error, as a much more abundant clone is one base away. This chain links TRBV29-1 with TRBJ2-4; tentatively, D is TRBD2 (7 bases). This CDR3 is built from 14 residues. CDR1 SQVTM and CDR2 ANQGSEA come from the germline V gene. Trimming shortened V by 5 bases and J by 0 bases, and 11 bases separated the two germline ends. The CDR3 spells CSVLGGLAKNIQYF. The CDR3 DNA reads as TGCAGCGTTCTCGGGGGGCTAGCCAAAAACATTCAGTACTTC.